This T cell receptor beta chain was captured in a study of blood T cell repertoires in COVID-19 (dated by TCRdb to the early 2020s). General notes on the study: Samples from collaborators originated in the United States, Italy and Spain and spanned both the acute and convalescent phases of COVID-19. The material from the prospective study consisted of cDNA or gDNA derived from T cells, B-cell-depleted T cells, or PBMCs. Deeply sampled blood TCRbeta repertoires from subjects exposed to, actively infected with, or recovered from COVID-19 were included in the dataset. A freely available public database, intended as a resource for researchers studying the immune response to SARS-CoV-2, is where the repertoires were released. The samples were drawn from two sources: the first 160 participants of the ongoing ImmuneRACE study, and 1,200 or so subjects contributed by 6 global collaborators. Sample metadata almost always included a de-identified subject ID, COVID-19 status, age in years and sex. Where available, HLA class I and class II types were obtained from metadata supplied by the sample provider rather than from assay-based typing. Broad study findings and their caveats: The amount of clinical and demographic metadata varied by source and participant and was provided uncurated.

From a lookup of the germline V gene (reference sequence), CDR1 and CDR2 are SEHNR and FQNEAQ. CDR3 length: 13 amino acids, cysteine to phenylalanine. Only the CDR3 DNA is retained, 39 bases long and in frame from the first base. Trimming takes 1 base from V and 6 bases from J, and the germline ends sit 9 bases apart. Whole blood was collected in K2EDTA tubes by collaborating institutions according to the institutions' own protocols. For TCRbeta analysis, collaborators shipped samples in one of three forms: frozen whole blood, isolated PBMCs, or DNA extracted from either of those sample types. About this clone itself: Its recognized antigen is unknown. Base qualities are missing; no much larger clone stands one base away.

TCRbeta CDR3 regions were amplified from genomic DNA by means of the immunoSEQ Assay, a bias-controlled multiplex PCR. In the paper's pipeline: The number of nucleated cells in each sample was estimated by amplification of reference gene primers within the assay. To quantify the absolute abundance of each unique TCRbeta CDR3 rearrangement, sequence reads were collapsed and filtered. For each sample, productive Simpson clonality was calculated as the square root of Simpson's diversity index across productive rearrangements. The source is immuneACCESS, and TCRdb retained only in-frame sequences with V and J called. Part of the clones is not carried over; for the studies checked, unresolved V genes explain less than half of this, and the remainder is unexplained. V and J calls and clone size are as listed in that table; D and trimming were resolved from the DNA. A total of some 61,000 clones appear in this sample, 70% to 90% of them only once. The ten largest clones represent around 1.6% of the sample.

The source of this sequence is a man aged 60-69 years with acute or convalescent COVID-19. The chain employs TRBV7-9 and TRBJ1-2, with no reliable assignment of the D segment. Sequenced sample: peripheral blood. The sequenced DNA is TGTGCCAGCAGCTTAGATATCGGGGATGGCTACACCTTC. Its protein reads: CASSLDIGDGYTF.